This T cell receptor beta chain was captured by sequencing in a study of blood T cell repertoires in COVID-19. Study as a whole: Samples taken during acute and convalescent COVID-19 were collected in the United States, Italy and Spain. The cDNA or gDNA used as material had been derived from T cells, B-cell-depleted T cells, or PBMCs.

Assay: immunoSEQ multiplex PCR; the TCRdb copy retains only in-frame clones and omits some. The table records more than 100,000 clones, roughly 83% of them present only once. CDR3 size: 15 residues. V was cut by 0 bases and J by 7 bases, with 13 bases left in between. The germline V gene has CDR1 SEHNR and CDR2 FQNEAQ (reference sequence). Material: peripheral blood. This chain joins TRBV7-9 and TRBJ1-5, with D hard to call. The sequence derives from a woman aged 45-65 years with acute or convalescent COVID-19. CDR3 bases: TGTGCCAGCAGCTTAGCAGAGGGATCACGACAGCCCCAGCATTTT. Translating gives CASSLAEGSRQPQHF.